The source of this TCR beta chain is a study of OX40 agonist ivuxolimab in advanced cancers. This clone occurred once. The target antigen is unknown. Findings of the study overall: CD8+ T cells averaged more expanded clones than CD4+. Low levels of normalized T-cell clonal expansion also appeared in some nonresponders. Partial responders dosed at 0.1-3.0 mg/kg displayed clonal expansion ranking among the lowest.

CDR1 and CDR2 (germline): SGHDT, YYEEEE. V was clipped by 0 bases and J by 11 bases, with 29 bases between them. The CDR3 spans 18 residues. The method was immunoSEQ multiplex PCR; TCRdb's version includes in-frame clones alone and lacks a portion of them. The sample shows around 74,000 clones, 70% to 90% of them seen only once. J is TRBJ2-5 and V is TRBV5-6; D may correspond to TRBD1 or TRBD2 (5 bases each). The specimen was CD4+ or CD8+ T cells sorted from blood, collected in a trial of the OX40 agonist ivuxolimab. This TCR derives from an adult with an advanced solid tumor such as melanoma, head and neck, liver or kidney cancer. Here the CDR3 DNA reads TGTGCCAGCAGCTTGGACTCGGGGCGGCTAGTAGGCCTTAAGAGGCAGTACTTC. Protein product: CASSLDSGRLVGLKRQYF.